These T cell receptor beta chains were read from a single sample in a study of spatial heterogeneity in lung cancer. TCRdb used MiXCR to reprocess the 5' RACE reads, holding one entry per CDR3 protein. The sample carries roughly 120,000 distinct CDR3 sequences, 9% to 15% recorded once. The material sequenced was PBMCs, taken at follow-up. The receptors come from a male donor with early-stage non-small cell lung cancer. CDR3s include the opening cysteine and the closing phenylalanine or tryptophan. A D gene is named only where the DNA matches it firmly. Size is omitted from some rows. Given values are once, few, many or a class for expanded clones.

few	TRBJ1-1	NA	TRBV5-1	CASSFAGLHTEAFF	TGCGCCAGCAGCTTTGCAGGGCTGCACACTGAAGCTTTCTTT
few	TRBJ2-7	NA	TRBV5-1	CASSLAPMADSYEQYF	TGCGCCAGCAGCTTGGCCCCCATGGCAGATTCCTACGAGCAGTACTTC
NA	TRBJ1-2	TRBD1	TRBV3-1	CASSQGTGINGYTF	TGTGCCAGCAGCCAAGGGACAGGGATAAATGGCTACACCTTC
NA	TRBJ1-5	TRBD1	TRBV28	CASSLSGGVNQPQPF	TGTGCCAGCAGTTTATCAGGGGGTGTAAATCAGCCCCAGCCTTTT
few	TRBJ2-5	TRBD1	TRBV7-2	CASSLGPPGQGGTQYF	TGTGCCAGCAGCTTAGGACCACCGGGACAGGGCGGGACCCAGTACTTC
many	TRBJ2-5	TRBD1	TRBV12-3/TRBV12-4	CASSWGQGTQYF	TGTGCCAGCAGTTGGGGACAGGGAACCCAGTACTTC
NA	TRBJ2-7	NA	TRBV20-1	CSARDEVWAPYEQYF	TGCAGTGCTAGAGATGAGGTGTGGGCACCCTACGAGCAGTACTTC
few	TRBJ1-1	NA	TRBV12-3/TRBV12-4	CASSWGVERNTEAFF	TGTGCCAGCAGTTGGGGCGTCGAGCGGAACACTGAAGCTTTCTTT
NA	TRBJ1-1	NA	TRBV11-2	CASSLETRNTEALF	TGTGCCAGCAGCTTAGAAACAAGGAACACTGAAGCTCTCTTT
NA	TRBJ2-4	NA	TRBV19	CASSSRIAKNIQYF	TGTGCCAGTAGTAGCAGGATAGCCAAAAACATTCAGTACTTC
NA	TRBJ2-6	NA	TRBV4-3	CASSQDRGGRPGANVLTF	TGCGCCAGCAGCCAAGATAGAGGAGGACGTCCTGGGGCCAACGTCCTGACTTTC
NA	TRBJ1-5	TRBD1	TRBV9	CASSVDWVDRVPNQPQHF	TGTGCCAGCAGCGTAGATTGGGTGGACAGGGTCCCTAATCAGCCCCAGCATTTT
NA	TRBJ2-7	TRBD1	TRBV20-1	CSAPKMDRVSEQYF	TGCAGTGCTCCCAAAATGGACAGGGTGAGCGAGCAGTACTTC
few	TRBJ2-7	TRBD1	TRBV28	CASSAPGTGLYEQYF	TGTGCCAGCAGTGCCCCCGGGACAGGGCTATACGAGCAGTACTTC
NA	TRBJ2-2	NA	TRBV11-2	CASSLNNAAGELFF	TGTGCCAGCAGCTTGAATAACGCCGCCGGGGAGCTGTTTTTT
many	TRBJ2-1	TRBD2	TRBV7-9	CASSLTSGPHANEQFF	TGTGCCAGCAGCTTAACTAGCGGGCCCCATGCCAATGAGCAGTTCTTC
NA	TRBJ2-5	NA	TRBV25-1	CATSRGGSYQETQYF	TGTGCCACCAGCCGTGGGGGTTCGTACCAAGAGACCCAGTACTTC
many	TRBJ1-1	NA	TRBV7-2	CASSRNRNTEAFF	TGTGCCAGCAGCCGCAACAGGAACACTGAAGCTTTCTTT
NA	TRBJ1-5	NA	TRBV7-8	CASSLGVALSNQPQHF	TGTGCCAGCAGCTTAGGGGTAGCCCTTAGCAATCAGCCCCAGCATTTT
NA	TRBJ2-2	TRBD2	TRBV7-9	CASSLGASGSSGELFF	TGTGCCAGCAGCTTAGGGGCTAGCGGGTCCTCCGGGGAGCTGTTTTTT
few	TRBJ2-1	NA	TRBV6-2/TRBV6-3	CASGQASKIRGSYNEQFF	TGTGCCAGCGGACAGGCCTCTAAAATCCGGGGGTCCTACAATGAGCAGTTCTTC
NA	TRBJ1-2	TRBD1	TRBV7-2	CASSVVRTGGNYGYTF	TGTGCCAGCAGTGTGGTCAGGACAGGCGGTAACTATGGCTACACCTTC
many	TRBJ2-7	TRBD1	TRBV14	CASSQAPRGQGAYEQYF	TGTGCCAGCAGCCAAGCTCCCCGTGGACAGGGGGCCTACGAGCAGTACTTC
many	TRBJ1-5	NA	TRBV18	CASSPGGLWQPQHF	TGTGCCAGCTCACCTGGGGGGCTTTGGCAGCCCCAGCATTTT
many	TRBJ2-1	TRBD2	TRBV5-1	CASSPDGRNEQFF	TGCGCCAGCAGCCCTGACGGGAGGAATGAGCAGTTCTTC
NA	TRBJ1-5	NA	TRBV7-2	CASSSPGGGRNQPQHF	TGTGCCAGCAGCTCCCCAGGAGGAGGGCGTAATCAGCCCCAGCATTTT